This passage covers 10 T cell receptor beta chains from one sample sequenced in a study of regulatory T cells in long-lasting Graves disease. Time point given: persistent/refractory GD, antithyroid drugs over 5 years with positive TRAb. The TCR library was prepared using RNA isolated from PBMCs. HTBI primers from iRepertoire and Arm-PCR of CDR3 regions yielded the TCR beta libraries. TCRdb reanalysed the multiplex PCR reads using MiXCR and keeps one entry per CDR3 protein. The repertoire holds roughly 400,000 distinct CDR3 sequences, with less than 25% as singletons. Material: peripheral blood mononuclear cells (PBMCs), obtained when the disease was refractory, from a patient treated with antithyroid drugs. These receptors were taken from a female donor with Graves disease.

The rearrangement joins TRBV6-2 or TRBV6-3 to TRBJ2-5; D is ambiguous. CDR3 length equals 15 residues. The V gene lost 5 bases and the J gene lost 2 bases, with 15 bases spanning the gap. CDR1 and CDR2 (germline): MNHEY, SVGEGT. CDR3 nucleotide sequence: TGTGCCAGCAGTCAGTTGCAGACGGTACAAGAGACCCAGTACTTC. Translation: CASSQLQTVQETQYF.

This clonotype was detected ten times or more. The chain has TRBV28 and TRBJ2-5; tentatively, D is TRBD1 (5 bases). V dropped 6 bases and J dropped 4 bases, with 21 bases sitting between them. Germline lookup yields CDR1 MDHEN and CDR2 SYDVKM. The CDR3 has 16 amino acids. CDR3 residues: CASSRTPRSRGETQYF. DNA of the CDR3: TGTGCCAGCAGCCGTACCCCTCGGAGTAGGGGAGAGACCCAGTACTTC.

This clonotype showed up many times. The chain employs TRBV5-5 and TRBJ2-7; 8 bases are shared with TRBD1. The CDR3 has 15 amino acids. The germline gives CDR1 SGHKS, CDR2 YYEKEE (reference sequence). The J segment lost 0 bases and the V segment lost 0 bases, leaving 2 bases of the junction unmatched. CDR3 coding DNA: TGTGCCAGCAGCTTGGAACAGGGGGTCTCCTACGAGCAGTACTTC. Translation: CASSLEQGVSYEQYF.

The V gene is TRBV7-9, the J gene TRBJ1-4; TRBD1 matches at 10 bases. With 1 base clipped from V and 3 bases from J, the junction kept 2 bases outside the gene matches. CDR1 is SEHNR and CDR2 is FQNEAQ in the germline V gene (reference sequence). The length of the CDR3 is 16 residues. The CDR3 protein is CASSLGTGGPNEKLFF. In DNA, the CDR3 is TGTGCCAGCAGCTTAGGGACAGGGGGACCTAATGAAAAACTGTTTTTT.

In its sample, this clonotype was seen many times. V usage is TRBV7-9 and J usage is TRBJ2-2; D perhaps matches TRBD2 (6 bases). This CDR3 comprises 15 residues. Germline CDR1 reads SEHNR; CDR2 reads FQNEAQ (reference sequence). Trimming left V 0 bases short and J 7 bases short, with 12 bases between. The chain's CDR3 is CASSLASLAGGELFF. The CDR3 DNA reads TGTGCCAGCAGCTTAGCATCACTAGCTGGCGGGGAGCTGTTTTTT.

To note about this clonotype: A much larger clone lies one base from this, so it may be a read error. The rearrangement joins TRBV7-2 to TRBJ2-7, with D tentatively TRBD2 (5 bases). The CDR3 is 14 amino acids. Germline CDR1 and CDR2: SGHTA and FQGNSA. Between the trimmed V and J ends, which lost 0 bases and 8 bases, there was a span of 14 bases. CDR3 residues: CASSLAGELVKQYF. In nucleotides, the CDR3 is TGTGCCAGCAGCTTAGCCGGGGAGTTGGTCAAGCAGTACTTC.

Ten or more counts support this clonotype. The J gene is TRBJ2-7, the V gene TRBV2; weak D call: TRBD2 (5 bases). With 7 bases removed from V and 6 bases from J, the gap between germline ends came to 16 bases. In germline, CDR1 is SNHLY, CDR2 FYNNEI. The CDR3 sequence is 13 residues long. The CDR3 DNA sequence: TGTGCCAGCAAAGCGGCCCCACTGGGCGAGCAGTACTTC. Encoded protein: CASKAAPLGEQYF.

The rearrangement uses TRBV9 and TRBJ2-5; TRBD2 matches 9 bases. CDR1 SGDLS and CDR2 YYNGEE come from the germline V gene. Trimming removed 0 bases from V and 5 bases from J; junction bases left unmatched: 8. This CDR3 region has 16 residues. CDR3 protein: CASSVDPSGMKETQYF. Here the CDR3 DNA reads TGTGCCAGCAGCGTAGATCCTAGCGGGATGAAGGAGACCCAGTACTTC.

The chain uses TRBV11-2 and TRBJ2-2, with 8 bases lining up with TRBD2. The J segment lost 6 bases and the V segment lost 4 bases, leaving 13 bases of the junction unmatched. The V gene's germline CDR1 is SGHAT and CDR2 FQNNGV. The CDR3 is 17 amino acids. The CDR3 DNA follows: TGTGCCAGCAGCTCCAGTTGGATAGCGGGGCCCGCCGGGGAGCTGTTTTTT. Amino acids: CASSSSWIAGPAGELFF.

This clonotype has more than one count but fewer than ten. The chain carries TRBV6-5 and TRBJ2-5, with D possibly being TRBD2 (5 bases). V was clipped by 0 bases and J by 1 base, with 12 bases between them. This CDR3 contains 16 residues. CDR1 and CDR2 (germline): MNHEY, SVGAGI. CDR3 region: CASSYSKAAAQETQYF. The CDR3 coding sequence is TGTGCCAGCAGTTACTCGAAAGCAGCGGCCCAAGAGACCCAGTACTTC.